The clone carrying this T cell receptor beta chain was detected only a few times. Antigen unknown. The sample originates from a study of naive and memory T cell subsets. Overall study findings and caveats: Clonotypes here are unpaired alpha or beta chain sequences. Between naive and memory subsets, TCR abundance power law exponents differed.

CDR3 size: 14 residues. Between the trimmed V and J ends, which lost 3 bases and 5 bases, there was a span of 14 bases. The germline gives CDR1 MGHRA, CDR2 YSYEKL. Two oligonucleotides, mixed equimolar, formed the beta constant-region primer covering TRBC1 and TRBC2. Nested alpha and beta constant-region primers with the SP2 primer drove four PCR rounds on ligated cDNA. TCRdb reprocessed the UMI-ligation and nested PCR reads with MiXCR, giving one entry per CDR3 protein. The sample consists of some 80,000 distinct CDR3 sequences, 9% to 9.5% of them appearing once. The sample comprised naive CD8+ T cells from blood. V gene TRBV4-1 combines with J gene TRBJ2-7; tentatively, D is TRBD1 or TRBD2 (5 bases each). The TCR originated in a human donor in good health. CDR3 coding DNA: TGCGCCAGCAGCCAGGGACCCACGGTGGACGAGCAGTACTTC. Residues: CASSQGPTVDEQYF.